This record concerns one TCR beta chain sequence. The sample originates from a study of blood T cell repertoires in COVID-19. Background on the study: COVID-19 samples from acute and convalescent phases originated in the United States, Italy and Spain.

Grouping used clinical history reported by participants in a survey and questionnaire. Assay: immunoSEQ multiplex PCR; the TCRdb copy retains only in-frame clones and omits some. The table lists about 180,000 clones, 80% to 90% of them singletons. The V and J ends lost 6 bases and 8 bases respectively, with 14 bases between them. The CDR3 covers 13 residues. Germline CDR1 reads KGHSH; CDR2 reads LQKENI. The sequence derives from a middle-aged woman with acute COVID-19. This sequence joins TRBV18 and TRBJ2-1; D is unresolved. Sequenced: PBMCs or T cells enriched from blood (not recorded which). The CDR3 sequence: CASSYPEVHEQFF. CDR3 nucleotide sequence: TGTGCCAGCTCCTACCCAGAGGTTCATGAGCAGTTCTTC. Together with reference TRBV18 and TRBJ2-1, the CDR3 gives the full variable domain: NAGVMQNPRHLVRRRGQEARLRCSPMKGHSHVYWYRQLPEEGLKFMVYLQKENIIDESGMPKERFSAEFPKEGPSILRIQQVVRGDSAAYFCASSYPEVHEQFFGPGTRLTVL.